These 13 T cell receptor beta chains share one sample of origin, sequenced in a study of blood T cell repertoires in COVID-19. This table comes from immunoSEQ multiplex PCR, and its TCRdb copy is limited to in-frame clones, with some not included. The data show around 250,000 clones, approximately 90% seen once. The sample was peripheral blood. These receptors were taken from a woman younger than 45 with active or convalescent COVID-19.

The V call is TRBV5-8, the J call TRBJ1-2, with D perhaps TRBD1 (6 bases). The V end was cut by 5 bases, the J end by 10 bases, with 12 bases between. Per germline, CDR1 SGHTS and CDR2 YDEGEE. This CDR3 contains 11 residues. The CDR3 DNA sequence: TGTGCCAGCAGACAAACAGGGATCTACACCTTC. Translating gives CASRQTGIYTF.

The chain has TRBV27 and TRBJ1-5; 8 bases are a match to TRBD1. There are 14 residues in the CDR3. V dropped 5 bases and J dropped 7; count of bases not matched to a gene: 7. The germline CDR1 and CDR2 sequences are MNHEY and SMNVEV (reference sequence). CDR3 loop: CASSPRQGSQPQHF. Here the CDR3 DNA reads TGTGCCAGCAGTCCCAGACAGGGGAGCCAGCCCCAGCATTTT.

V gene TRBV19 combines with J gene TRBJ1-1; the D gene is possibly TRBD1 (5 bases). The CDR3 has 14 residues. V gave up 5 bases and J gave up 4 bases, with 14 bases separating them. CDR1 is LNHDA, CDR2 SQIVND, per germline (reference sequence). CDR3 in DNA: TGTGCCAGTAGTCCTAGACGGGGGGGCACTGAAGCTTTCTTT. Protein: CASSPRRGGTEAFF.

The gene calls are TRBV16 and TRBJ1-3; D possibly corresponds to TRBD1 (5 bases). The CDR3 loop spans 16 amino acids. CDR1 and CDR2 from the germline V gene are KGHSY and FQNENV. V shed 4 bases and J shed 1 base, with 14 bases lying between them. The CDR3 sequence: CASSLLFQGSGNTIYF. CDR3 in DNA: TGTGCCAGCAGCCTACTTTTCCAGGGATCTGGAAACACCATATATTTT.

This clone has only one observation. V gene TRBV4-1 combines with J gene TRBJ1-2; 7 bases agree with TRBD1. V shed 1 base and J 4 bases; nucleotides not matched to a gene: 6. The CDR3 runs to 15 residues. CDR1 and CDR2 from the germline V gene are MGHRA and YSYEKL. The CDR3 DNA reads as TGCGCCAGCAGCCAAGCGGGAACAGGGGTCTATGGCTACACCTTC. Protein sequence: CASSQAGTGVYGYTF.

The rearrangement joins TRBV24-1 to TRBJ2-7, with TRBD2 identical over 7 bases. CDR1 and CDR2 (germline): KGHDR, SFDVKD. The CDR3 totals 12 residues. V trimming: 11 bases; J trimming: 0 bases; junction bases outside the gene matches: 3. CDR3 sequence (DNA): TGTGCCAAGCTAGCGGACTCCTACGAGCAGTACTTC. Its protein product is CAKLADSYEQYF.

As regards this clone: One junction end disagrees with the germline gene, perhaps due to a read error. The chain links TRBV5-4 to TRBJ1-1; 9 nucleotides match TRBD1. From germline, CDR1 is SGHNT and CDR2 YYREEE (reference sequence). This CDR3 has 16 amino acids. The CDR3 here is CASSLGQGNGMTEAFF. The CDR3 DNA reads TGTGCCAGCAGTTTGGGACAGGGAAACGGGATGACTGAAGCTTTCTTT.

The chain uses TRBV5-1 and TRBJ1-1; D uncertain. The CDR3 totals 17 residues. Between the trimmed V and J ends, which lost 0 bases and 6 bases, there was a span of 21 bases. The germline CDR1 and CDR2 sequences are SGHRS and YFSETQ. CDR3 DNA: TGCGCCAGCAGCTTGGCGAGGGTTGGCGCCTCCCAGCCTGAAGCTTTCTTT. Amino acids: CASSLARVGASQPEAFF.

This chain links TRBV6-2 or TRBV6-3 with TRBJ1-1; D call uncertain. Trimming removed 2 bases from V and 1 base from J, with 5 bases in between. Germline assignment: CDR1 MNHEY and CDR2 SVGEGT. CDR3 length equals 13 residues. CDR3 in amino acids: CASSYARNTEAFF. As DNA, the CDR3 is TGTGCCAGCAGTTACGCGAGGAACACTGAAGCTTTCTTT.

This chain uses TRBV7-2 with TRBJ1-1; D gene uncertain. Germline assignment: CDR1 SGHTA and CDR2 FQGNSA. The CDR3 loop spans 14 amino acids. The V end lost 3 bases, the J end lost 1 base, and 9 bases lay between the germline ends. CDR3 protein: CASSFGVANTEAFF. CDR3 nucleotide sequence: TGTGCCAGCAGCTTCGGGGTTGCGAACACTGAAGCTTTCTTT.

V is TRBV3-1 (or the pseudogene TRBV3-2) and J is TRBJ1-4, with TRBD1 identical over 9 bases. CDR3 length: 15 amino acids. Losses at the gene ends were 2 bases for V and 8 bases for J; bases not matched to a gene: 6. Germline V gene sequence: CDR1 LGHDT, CDR2 YNNKEL (reference sequence). CDR3 sequence (DNA): TGTGCCAGCAGCCAAACAGGGGGCTTACGGGAAAAACTGTTTTTT. As protein: CASSQTGGLREKLFF.

V is TRBV5-4 and J is TRBJ2-7; 8 nucleotides agree with TRBD1. Per germline, CDR1 SGHNT and CDR2 YYREEE (reference sequence). The CDR3 contains 13 residues. The trim removed 2 bases at V and 6 bases at J, leaving 4 bases unmatched. The CDR3 coding sequence is TGTGCCAGCAGCTTCAGGGGGCGAGGCGAGCAGTACTTC. This codes for CASSFRGRGEQYF.

This chain uses TRBV5-4 with TRBJ2-5, with 7 bases matching TRBD2. Germline CDR1 reads SGHNT; CDR2 reads YYREEE (reference sequence). The trim removed 6 bases at V and 1 base at J, leaving 6 bases unmatched. CDR3 length: 14 residues. The CDR3 DNA reads TGTGCCAGCAACGTGGGGGGGGGCCAAGAGACCCAGTACTTC. Residues: CASNVGGGQETQYF.